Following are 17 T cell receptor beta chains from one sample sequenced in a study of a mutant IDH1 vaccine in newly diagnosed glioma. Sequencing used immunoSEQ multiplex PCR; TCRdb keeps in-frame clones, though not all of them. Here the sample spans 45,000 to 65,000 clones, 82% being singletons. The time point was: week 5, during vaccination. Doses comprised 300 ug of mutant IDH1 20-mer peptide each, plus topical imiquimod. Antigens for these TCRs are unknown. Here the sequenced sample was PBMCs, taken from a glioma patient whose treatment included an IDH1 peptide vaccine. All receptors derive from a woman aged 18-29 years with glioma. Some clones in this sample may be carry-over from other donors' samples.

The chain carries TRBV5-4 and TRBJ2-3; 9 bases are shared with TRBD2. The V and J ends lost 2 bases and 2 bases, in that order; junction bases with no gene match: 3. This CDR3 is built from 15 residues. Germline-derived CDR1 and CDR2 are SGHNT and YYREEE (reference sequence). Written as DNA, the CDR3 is TGTGCCAGCAGCTTAGGCGGGGGGGCCACAGATACGCAGTATTTT. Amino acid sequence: CASSLGGGATDTQYF.

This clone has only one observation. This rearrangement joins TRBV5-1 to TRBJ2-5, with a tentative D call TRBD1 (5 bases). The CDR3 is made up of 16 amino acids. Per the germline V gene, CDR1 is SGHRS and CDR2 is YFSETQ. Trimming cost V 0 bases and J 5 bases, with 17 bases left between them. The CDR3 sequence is CASSLALAGNAETQYF. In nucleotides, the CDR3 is TGCGCCAGCAGCTTGGCCCTGGCAGGGAATGCGGAGACCCAGTACTTC.

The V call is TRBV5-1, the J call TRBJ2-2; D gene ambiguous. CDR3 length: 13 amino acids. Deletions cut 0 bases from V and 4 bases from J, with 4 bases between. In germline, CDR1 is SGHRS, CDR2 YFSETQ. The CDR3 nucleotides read TGCGCCAGCAGCTTGGAGGGCACCGGGGAGCTGTTTTTT. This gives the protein CASSLEGTGELFF.

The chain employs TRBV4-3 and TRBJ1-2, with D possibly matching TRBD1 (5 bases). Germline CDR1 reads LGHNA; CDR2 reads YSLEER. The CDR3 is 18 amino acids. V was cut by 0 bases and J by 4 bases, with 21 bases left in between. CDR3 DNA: TGCGCCAGCAGCCAAGAGTCTGGAGTCGGGGGAATCCCCTATGGCTACACCTTC. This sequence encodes CASSQESGVGGIPYGYTF.

CDR3 nucleotide sequence: TGCGCCAGCAGTACAGGGGGCGAACAGCCCCAGCATTTT. Protein product: CASSTGGEQPQHF. The V call is TRBV5-1, the J call TRBJ1-5, with 9 bases identical to TRBD1. Trimming removed 5 bases from V and 7 bases from J; junction bases left unmatched: 4. CDR1 and CDR2 from the germline V gene are SGHRS and YFSETQ. The CDR3 loop spans 13 amino acids.

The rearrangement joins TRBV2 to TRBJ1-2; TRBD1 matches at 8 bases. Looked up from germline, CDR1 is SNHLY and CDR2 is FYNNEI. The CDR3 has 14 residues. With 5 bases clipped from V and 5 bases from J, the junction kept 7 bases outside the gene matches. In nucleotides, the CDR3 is TGTGCCAGCAGTCGTGACAGGGGCCGATATGGCTACACCTTC. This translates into CASSRDRGRYGYTF.

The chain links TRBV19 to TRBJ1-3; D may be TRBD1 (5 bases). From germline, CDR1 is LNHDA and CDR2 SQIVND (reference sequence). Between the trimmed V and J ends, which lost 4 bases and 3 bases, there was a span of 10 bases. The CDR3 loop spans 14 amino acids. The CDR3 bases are TGTGCCAGTAGTAGTGGGGACTTTGGAAACACCATATATTTT. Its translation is CASSSGDFGNTIYF. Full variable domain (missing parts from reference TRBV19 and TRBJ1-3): DGGITQSPKYLFRKEGQNVTLSCEQNLNHDAMYWYRQDPGQGLRLIYYSQIVNDFQKGDIAEGYSVSREKKESFPLTVTSAQKNPTAFYLCASSSGDFGNTIYFGEGSWLTVV.

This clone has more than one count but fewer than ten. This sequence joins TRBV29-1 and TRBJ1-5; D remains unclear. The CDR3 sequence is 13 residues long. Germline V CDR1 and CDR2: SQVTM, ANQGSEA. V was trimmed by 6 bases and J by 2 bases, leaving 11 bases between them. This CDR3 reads CSVADGGNQPQHF. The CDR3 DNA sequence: TGCAGCGTAGCCGACGGAGGCAATCAGCCCCAGCATTTT. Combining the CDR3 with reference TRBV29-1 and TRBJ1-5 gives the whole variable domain SAVISQKPSRDICQRGTSLTIQCQVDSQVTMMFWYRQQPGQSLTLIATANQGSEATYESGFVIDKFPISRPNLTFSTLTVSNMSPEDSSIYLCSVADGGNQPQHFGDGTRLSIL.

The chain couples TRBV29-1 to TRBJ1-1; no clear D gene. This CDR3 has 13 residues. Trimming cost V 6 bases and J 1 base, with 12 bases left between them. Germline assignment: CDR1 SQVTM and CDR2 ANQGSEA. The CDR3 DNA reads TGCAGCGTCCATAGGGATCCGAACACTGAAGCTTTCTTT. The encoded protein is CSVHRDPNTEAFF.

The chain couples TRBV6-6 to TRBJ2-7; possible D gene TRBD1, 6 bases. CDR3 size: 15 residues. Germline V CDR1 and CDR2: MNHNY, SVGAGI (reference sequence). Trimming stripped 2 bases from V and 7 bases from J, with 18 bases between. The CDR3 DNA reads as TGTGCCAGCAGTTACCCAGGAACAGGGATGTGGGAGCAGTACTTC. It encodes CASSYPGTGMWEQYF.

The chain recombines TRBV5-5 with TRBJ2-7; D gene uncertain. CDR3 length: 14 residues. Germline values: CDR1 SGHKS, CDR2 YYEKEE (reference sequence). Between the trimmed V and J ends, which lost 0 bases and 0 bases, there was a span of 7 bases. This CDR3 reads CASSLVPTSYEQYF. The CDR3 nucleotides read TGTGCCAGCAGCTTGGTCCCCACCTCCTACGAGCAGTACTTC.

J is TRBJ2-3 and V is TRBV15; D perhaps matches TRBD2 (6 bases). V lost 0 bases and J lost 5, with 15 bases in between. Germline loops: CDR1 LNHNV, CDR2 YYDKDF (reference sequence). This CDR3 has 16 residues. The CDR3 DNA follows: TGTGCCACCAGCAGAGATCCTCCGGGGGTGGGAGATACGCAGTATTTT. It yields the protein CATSRDPPGVGDTQYF.

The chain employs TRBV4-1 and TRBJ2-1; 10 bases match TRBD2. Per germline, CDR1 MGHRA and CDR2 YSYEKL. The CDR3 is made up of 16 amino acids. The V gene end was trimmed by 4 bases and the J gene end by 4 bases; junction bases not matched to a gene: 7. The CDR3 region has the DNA TGCGCCAGCAGCCTCATGGGACTAGCGAGATACAATGAGCAGTTCTTC. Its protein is CASSLMGLARYNEQFF.

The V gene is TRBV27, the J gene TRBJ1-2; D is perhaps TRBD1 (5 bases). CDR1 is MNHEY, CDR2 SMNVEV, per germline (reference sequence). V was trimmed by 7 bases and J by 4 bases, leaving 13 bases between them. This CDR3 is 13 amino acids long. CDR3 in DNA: TGTGCCAGCAAGGGGCAGGGTGGCTATGGCTACACCTTC. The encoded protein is CASKGQGGYGYTF.

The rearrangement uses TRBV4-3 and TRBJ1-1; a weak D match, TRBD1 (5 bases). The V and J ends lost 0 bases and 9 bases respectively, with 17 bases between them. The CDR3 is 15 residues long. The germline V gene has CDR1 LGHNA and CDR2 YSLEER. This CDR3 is CASSQEGGRQSQAFF. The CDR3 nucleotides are TGCGCCAGCAGCCAAGAGGGGGGTCGGCAGAGCCAAGCTTTCTTT.

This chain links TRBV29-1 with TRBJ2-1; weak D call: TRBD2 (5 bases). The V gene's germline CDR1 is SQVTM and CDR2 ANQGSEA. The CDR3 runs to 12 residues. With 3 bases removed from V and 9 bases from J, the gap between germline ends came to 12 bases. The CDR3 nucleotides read TGCAGCGTTGATGCTAGCTTGGCTGAGCAGTTCTTC. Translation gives CSVDASLAEQFF.

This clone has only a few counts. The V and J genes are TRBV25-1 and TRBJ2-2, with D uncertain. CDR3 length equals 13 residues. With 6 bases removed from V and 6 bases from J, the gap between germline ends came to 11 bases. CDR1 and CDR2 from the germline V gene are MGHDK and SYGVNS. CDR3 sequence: CASRLTVPGELFF. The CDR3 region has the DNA TGTGCCAGCAGACTGACCGTACCCGGGGAGCTGTTTTTT.